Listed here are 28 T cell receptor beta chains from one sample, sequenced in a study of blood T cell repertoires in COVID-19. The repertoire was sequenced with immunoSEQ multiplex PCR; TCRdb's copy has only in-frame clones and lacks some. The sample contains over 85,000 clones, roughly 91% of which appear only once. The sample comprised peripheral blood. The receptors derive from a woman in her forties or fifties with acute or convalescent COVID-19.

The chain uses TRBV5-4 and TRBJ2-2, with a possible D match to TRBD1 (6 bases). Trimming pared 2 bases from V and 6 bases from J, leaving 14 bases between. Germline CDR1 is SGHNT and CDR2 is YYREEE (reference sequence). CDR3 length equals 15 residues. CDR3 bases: TGTGCCAGCAGCTTTCGGGCAGGGGAAGCCGGGGAGCTGTTTTTT. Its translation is CASSFRAGEAGELFF.

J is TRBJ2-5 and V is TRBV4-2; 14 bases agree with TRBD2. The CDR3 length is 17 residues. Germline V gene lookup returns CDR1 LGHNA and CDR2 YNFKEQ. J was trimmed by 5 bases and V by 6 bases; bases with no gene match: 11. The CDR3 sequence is CASSSRLAGGPSETQYF. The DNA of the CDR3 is TGTGCCAGCAGTTCAAGACTAGCGGGAGGGCCATCGGAGACCCAGTACTTC.

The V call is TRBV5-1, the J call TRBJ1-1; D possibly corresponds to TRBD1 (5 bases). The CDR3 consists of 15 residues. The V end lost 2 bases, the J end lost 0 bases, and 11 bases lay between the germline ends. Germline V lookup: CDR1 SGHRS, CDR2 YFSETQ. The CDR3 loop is CASSLHDRVNTEAFF. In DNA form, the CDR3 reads TGCGCCAGCAGCTTACATGACAGAGTGAACACTGAAGCTTTCTTT.

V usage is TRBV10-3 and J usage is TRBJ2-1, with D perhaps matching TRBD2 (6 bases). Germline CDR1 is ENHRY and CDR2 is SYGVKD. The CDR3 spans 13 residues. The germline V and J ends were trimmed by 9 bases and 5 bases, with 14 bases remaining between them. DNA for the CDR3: TGTGCCATTCGGGAGAGGTGGGACAATGAGCAGTTCTTC. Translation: CAIRERWDNEQFF.

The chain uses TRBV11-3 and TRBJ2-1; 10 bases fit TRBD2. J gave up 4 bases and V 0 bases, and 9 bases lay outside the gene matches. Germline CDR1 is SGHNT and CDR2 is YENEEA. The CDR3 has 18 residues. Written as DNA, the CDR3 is TGTGCCAGCAGCTTAGACTCCACAGCGGGAGGGCATTACAATGAGCAGTTCTTC. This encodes CASSLDSTAGGHYNEQFF.

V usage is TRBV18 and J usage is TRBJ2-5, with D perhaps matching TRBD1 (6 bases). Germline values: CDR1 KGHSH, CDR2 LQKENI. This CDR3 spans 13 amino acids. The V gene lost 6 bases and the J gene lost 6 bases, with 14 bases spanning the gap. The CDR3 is CASSFGQSKTQYF. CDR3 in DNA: TGTGCCAGCTCGTTCGGACAGTCGAAGACCCAGTACTTC.

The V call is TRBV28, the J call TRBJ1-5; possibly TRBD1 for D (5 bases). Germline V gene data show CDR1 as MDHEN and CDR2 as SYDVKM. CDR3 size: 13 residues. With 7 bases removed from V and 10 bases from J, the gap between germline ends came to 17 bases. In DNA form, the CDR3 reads TGTGCCAGCACCCTGGGGGGGGAGGACCCCCAGCATTTT. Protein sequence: CASTLGGEDPQHF.

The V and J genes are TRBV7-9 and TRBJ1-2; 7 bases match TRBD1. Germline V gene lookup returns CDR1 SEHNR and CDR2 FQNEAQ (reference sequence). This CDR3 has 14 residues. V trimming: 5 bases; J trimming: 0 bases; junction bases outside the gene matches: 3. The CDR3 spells CASSPGGSNYGYTF. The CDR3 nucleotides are TGTGCCAGCAGCCCAGGGGGTTCTAACTATGGCTACACCTTC. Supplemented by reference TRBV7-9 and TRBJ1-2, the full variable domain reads DTGVSQNPRHKITKRGQNVTFRCDPISEHNRLYWYRQTLGQGPEFLTYFQNEAQLEKSRLLSDRFSAERPKGSFSTLEIQRTEQGDSAMYLCASSPGGSNYGYTFGSGTRLTVV.

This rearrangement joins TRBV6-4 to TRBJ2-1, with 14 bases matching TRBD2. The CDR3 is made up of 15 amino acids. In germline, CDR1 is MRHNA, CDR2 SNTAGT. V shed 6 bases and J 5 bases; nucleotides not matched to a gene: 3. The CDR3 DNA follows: TGTGCCAGCAGCGGGACTAGCGGGGGCCACAATGAGCAGTTCTTC. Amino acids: CASSGTSGGHNEQFF.

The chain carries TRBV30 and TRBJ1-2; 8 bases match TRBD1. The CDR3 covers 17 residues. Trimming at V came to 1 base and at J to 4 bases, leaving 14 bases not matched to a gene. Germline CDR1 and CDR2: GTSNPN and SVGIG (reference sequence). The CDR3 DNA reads TGTGCCTGGAGTGGCCGGACAGGGATCATCAAGTTCTATGGCTACACCTTC. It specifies CAWSGRTGIIKFYGYTF. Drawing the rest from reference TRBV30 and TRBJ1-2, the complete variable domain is SQTIHQWPATLVQPVGSPLSLECTVEGTSNPNLYWYRQAAGRGLQLLFYSVGIGQISSEVPQNLSASRPQDRQFILSSKKLLLSDSGFYLCAWSGRTGIIKFYGYTFGSGTRLTVV.

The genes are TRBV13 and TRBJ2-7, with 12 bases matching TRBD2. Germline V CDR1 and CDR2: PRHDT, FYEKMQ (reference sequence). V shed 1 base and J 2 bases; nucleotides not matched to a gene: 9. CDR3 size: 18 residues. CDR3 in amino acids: CASSLAPGLAGNTYEQYF. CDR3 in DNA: TGTGCCAGCAGCTTAGCTCCAGGACTAGCGGGAAACACCTACGAGCAGTACTTC.

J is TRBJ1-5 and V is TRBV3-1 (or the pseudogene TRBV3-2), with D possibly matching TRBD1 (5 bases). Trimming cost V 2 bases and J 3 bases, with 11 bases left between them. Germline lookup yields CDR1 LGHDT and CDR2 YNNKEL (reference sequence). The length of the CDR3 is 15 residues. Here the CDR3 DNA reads TGTGCCAGCAGCCAAAAGGGGCAGTCCAATCAGCCCCAGCATTTT. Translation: CASSQKGQSNQPQHF.

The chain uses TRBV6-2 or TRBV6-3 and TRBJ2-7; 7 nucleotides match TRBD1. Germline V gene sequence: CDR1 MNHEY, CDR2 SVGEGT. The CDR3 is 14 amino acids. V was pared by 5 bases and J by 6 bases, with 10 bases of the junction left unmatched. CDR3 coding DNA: TGTGCCAGCAGTCGGACAGGACCATCTTCCGAGCAGTACTTC. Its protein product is CASSRTGPSSEQYF.

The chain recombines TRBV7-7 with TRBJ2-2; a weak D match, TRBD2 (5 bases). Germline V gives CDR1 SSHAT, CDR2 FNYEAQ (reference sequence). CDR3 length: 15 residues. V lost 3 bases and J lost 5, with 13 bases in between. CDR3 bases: TGTGCCAGCAGCTTCCACCCACGAGGGACCGGGGAGCTGTTTTTT. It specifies CASSFHPRGTGELFF.

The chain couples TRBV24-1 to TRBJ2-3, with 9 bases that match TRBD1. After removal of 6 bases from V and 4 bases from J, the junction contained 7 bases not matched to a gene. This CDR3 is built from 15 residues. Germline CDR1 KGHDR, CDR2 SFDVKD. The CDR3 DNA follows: TGTGCCACCAGTACGGGACAGGGTGCGTCAGATACGCAGTATTTT. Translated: CATSTGQGASDTQYF.

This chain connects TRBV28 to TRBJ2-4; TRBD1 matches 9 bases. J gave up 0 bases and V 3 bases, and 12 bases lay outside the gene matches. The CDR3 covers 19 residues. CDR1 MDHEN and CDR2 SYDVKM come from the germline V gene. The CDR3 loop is CASSFGPGTGFEAKNIQYF. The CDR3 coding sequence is TGTGCCAGCAGTTTCGGTCCCGGGACAGGGTTTGAAGCCAAAAACATTCAGTACTTC. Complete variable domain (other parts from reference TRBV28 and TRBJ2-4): DVKVTQSSRYLVKRTGEKVFLECVQDMDHENMFWYRQDPGLGLRLIYFSYDVKMKEKGDIPEGYSVSREKKERFSLILESASTNQTSMYLCASSFGPGTGFEAKNIQYFGAGTRLSVL.

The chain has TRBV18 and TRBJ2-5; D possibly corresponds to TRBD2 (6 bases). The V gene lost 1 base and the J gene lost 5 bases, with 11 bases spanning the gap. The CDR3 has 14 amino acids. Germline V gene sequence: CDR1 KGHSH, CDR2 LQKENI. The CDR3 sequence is CASSPRVGRETQYF. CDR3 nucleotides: TGTGCCAGCTCACCACGGGTAGGGAGGGAGACCCAGTACTTC. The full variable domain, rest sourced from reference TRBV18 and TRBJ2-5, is NAGVMQNPRHLVRRRGQEARLRCSPMKGHSHVYWYRQLPEEGLKFMVYLQKENIIDESGMPKERFSAEFPKEGPSILRIQQVVRGDSAAYFCASSPRVGRETQYFGPGTRLLVL.

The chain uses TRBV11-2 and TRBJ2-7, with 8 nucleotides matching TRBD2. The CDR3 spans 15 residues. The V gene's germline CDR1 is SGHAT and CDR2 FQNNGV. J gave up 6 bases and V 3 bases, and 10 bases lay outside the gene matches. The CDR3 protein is CASSLSEAGVSEQYF. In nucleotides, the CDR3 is TGTGCCAGCAGCTTGTCTGAAGCGGGAGTCTCCGAGCAGTACTTC.

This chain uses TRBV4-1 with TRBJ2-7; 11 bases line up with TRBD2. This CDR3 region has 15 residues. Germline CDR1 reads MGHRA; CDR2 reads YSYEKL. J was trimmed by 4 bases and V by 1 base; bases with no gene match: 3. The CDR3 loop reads CASSQGLAGGYEQYF. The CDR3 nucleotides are TGCGCCAGCAGCCAAGGTCTAGCGGGAGGTTACGAGCAGTACTTC.

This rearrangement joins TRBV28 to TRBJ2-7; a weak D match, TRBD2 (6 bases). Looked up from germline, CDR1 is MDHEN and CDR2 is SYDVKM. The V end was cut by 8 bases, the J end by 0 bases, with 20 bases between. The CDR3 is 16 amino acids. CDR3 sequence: CASVPTGSPSSYEQYF. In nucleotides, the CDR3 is TGTGCCAGCGTTCCCACCGGGAGCCCTAGCTCCTACGAGCAGTACTTC.

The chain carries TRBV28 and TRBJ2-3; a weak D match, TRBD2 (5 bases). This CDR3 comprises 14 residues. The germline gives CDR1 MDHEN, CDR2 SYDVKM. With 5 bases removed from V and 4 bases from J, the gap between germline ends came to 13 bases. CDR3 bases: TGTGCCAGCAGTCCGGACTCGAGCGCAGATACGCAGTATTTT. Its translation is CASSPDSSADTQYF.

In DNA form, the CDR3 reads TGCGCCAGCAGTGAGTCGTGGACAGGGAGACAGACCCAGTACTTC. Translation: CASSESWTGRQTQYF. The J gene is TRBJ2-5, the V gene TRBV10-2; TRBD1 matches at 8 bases. The CDR3 length is 15 residues. V lost 0 bases to trimming and J lost 6 bases; unmatched junction nucleotides: 6. Germline lookup yields CDR1 WSHSY and CDR2 SAAADI.

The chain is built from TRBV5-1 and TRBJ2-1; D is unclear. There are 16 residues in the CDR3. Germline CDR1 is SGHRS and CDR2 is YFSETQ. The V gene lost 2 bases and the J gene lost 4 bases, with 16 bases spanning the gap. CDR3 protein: CASSFSSNPTYNEQFF. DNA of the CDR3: TGCGCCAGCAGCTTCTCATCAAATCCGACTTACAATGAGCAGTTCTTC.

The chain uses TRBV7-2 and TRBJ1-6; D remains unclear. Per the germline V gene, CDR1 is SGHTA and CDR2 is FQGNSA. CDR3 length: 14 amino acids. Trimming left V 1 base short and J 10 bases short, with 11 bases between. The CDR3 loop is CASSLEARKSPLHF. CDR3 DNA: TGTGCCAGCAGCTTAGAGGCCAGGAAATCACCCCTCCACTTT.

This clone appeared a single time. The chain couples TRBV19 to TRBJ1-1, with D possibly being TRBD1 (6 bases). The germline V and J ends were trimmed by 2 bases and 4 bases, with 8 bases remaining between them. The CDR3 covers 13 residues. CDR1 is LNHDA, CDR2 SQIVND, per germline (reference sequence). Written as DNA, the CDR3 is TGTGCCAGTAGTATACGCAGGGGCACTGAAGCTTTCTTT. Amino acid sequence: CASSIRRGTEAFF. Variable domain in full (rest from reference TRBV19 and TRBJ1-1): DGGITQSPKYLFRKEGQNVTLSCEQNLNHDAMYWYRQDPGQGLRLIYYSQIVNDFQKGDIAEGYSVSREKKESFPLTVTSAQKNPTAFYLCASSIRRGTEAFFGQGTRLTVV.

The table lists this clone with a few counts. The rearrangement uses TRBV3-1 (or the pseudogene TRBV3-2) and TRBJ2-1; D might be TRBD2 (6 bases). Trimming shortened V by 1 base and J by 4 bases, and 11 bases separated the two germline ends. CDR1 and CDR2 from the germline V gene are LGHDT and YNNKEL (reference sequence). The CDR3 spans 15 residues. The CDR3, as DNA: TGTGCCAGCAGCCAAGGGAGGGCCGAATACAATGAGCAGTTCTTC. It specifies CASSQGRAEYNEQFF.

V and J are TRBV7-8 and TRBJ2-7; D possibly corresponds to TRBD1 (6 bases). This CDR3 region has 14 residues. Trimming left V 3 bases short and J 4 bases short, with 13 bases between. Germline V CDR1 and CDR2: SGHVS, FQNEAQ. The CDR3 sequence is CASSFRDTIYEQYF. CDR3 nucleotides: TGTGCCAGCAGCTTCAGGGACACGATTTACGAGCAGTACTTC.

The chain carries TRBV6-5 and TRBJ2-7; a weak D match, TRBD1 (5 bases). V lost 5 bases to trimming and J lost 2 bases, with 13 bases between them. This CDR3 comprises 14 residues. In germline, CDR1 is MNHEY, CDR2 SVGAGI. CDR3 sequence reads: CASSRRGSTYEQYF. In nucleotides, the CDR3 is TGTGCCAGCAGTCGTAGGGGCTCCACCTACGAGCAGTACTTC.